The rows below give T cell receptor beta chains drawn from one sample of a study of cytomegalovirus exposure and HLA in healthy donors. Sequencing used immunoSEQ multiplex PCR; TCRdb keeps in-frame clones, though not all of them. This table holds 110,000 to 150,000 clones, roughly nine tenths found once. The specimen sequenced was PBMCs. These receptors were collected from a man younger than 35 in good health and CMV-seronegative. Both conserved end residues are part of each CDR3. Fields, in order: V gene, J gene, D gene, clone size, CDR3 DNA, CDR3 protein. A D gene is named only where the DNA matches it firmly. Rows give clone size only sometimes, using once, few, many, or a class for an expanded clone.

V gene: TRBV4-1
J gene: TRBJ2-2
D gene: TRBD1
clone size: NA
CDR3 DNA: TGCGCCAGCAGCCGAGGACAGGGGATCACCGGGGAGCTGTTTTTT
CDR3 protein: CASSRGQGITGELFF

V gene: TRBV9
J gene: TRBJ2-5
D gene: NA
clone size: NA
CDR3 DNA: TGTGCCAGCAGCGTAGGCGGCGGGGTGCGGGAGACCCAGTACTTC
CDR3 protein: CASSVGGGVRETQYF

V gene: TRBV4-3
J gene: TRBJ2-7
D gene: NA
clone size: NA
CDR3 DNA: TGCGCCAGCAGCCAAGGGAGGCAGTCCTACGAGCAGTACTTC
CDR3 protein: CASSQGRQSYEQYF

V gene: TRBV6-6
J gene: TRBJ2-7
D gene: NA
clone size: NA
CDR3 DNA: TGTGCCAGCAGAGTGGGAGATTACGAGCAGTACTTC
CDR3 protein: CASRVGDYEQYF

V gene: TRBV4-3
J gene: TRBJ1-3
D gene: NA
clone size: once
CDR3 DNA: TGCGCCAGCAGCCGCTCCCCCGGGGGGTCGGCCCGGAACACCATATATTTT
CDR3 protein: CASSRSPGGSARNTIYF

V gene: TRBV7-2
J gene: TRBJ1-1
D gene: TRBD1
clone size: NA
CDR3 DNA: TGTGCCAGCAGCTTAGGGGGACAGGCTAACACTGAAGCTTTCTTT
CDR3 protein: CASSLGGQANTEAFF

V gene: TRBV25-1
J gene: TRBJ1-1
D gene: NA
clone size: once
CDR3 DNA: TGTGCCAGCAGTGATCCGGGTCGGTATGAAGCTTTCTTT
CDR3 protein: CASSDPGRYEAFF

V gene: TRBV18
J gene: TRBJ2-1
D gene: TRBD2
clone size: NA
CDR3 DNA: TGTGCCAGCTCACCACCCCTAGCGGGGGTCGGTAATGAGCAGTTCTTC
CDR3 protein: CASSPPLAGVGNEQFF

V gene: TRBV19
J gene: TRBJ1-1
D gene: NA
clone size: few
CDR3 DNA: TGTGCCAGTAGTAGACACCAGGGGTTCCAAACTGAAGCTTTCTTT
CDR3 protein: CASSRHQGFQTEAFF

V gene: TRBV7-8
J gene: TRBJ2-7
D gene: TRBD2
clone size: NA
CDR3 DNA: TGTGCCAGCAGCTTAGCGCTAGCGGACCCCCCCTACGAGCAGTACTTC
CDR3 protein: CASSLALADPPYEQYF

V gene: TRBV27
J gene: TRBJ2-5
D gene: TRBD2
clone size: NA
CDR3 DNA: TGTGCCAGCAGTTTATGGGGATCGAGGGGTTTCAGCGGGAGCAAGGGGCAAGAGACCCAGTACTTC
CDR3 protein: CASSLWGSRGFSGSKGQETQYF

V gene: TRBV6-1
J gene: TRBJ1-5
D gene: NA
clone size: NA
CDR3 DNA: TGTGCCAGCAGTGATTTCCCGACTGGCAATCAGCCCCAGCATTTT
CDR3 protein: CASSDFPTGNQPQHF

V gene: TRBV5-1
J gene: TRBJ2-7
D gene: TRBD2
clone size: NA
CDR3 DNA: TGCGCCAGCAGCTTGGTGGCGGGGGAACACGAGCAGTACTTC
CDR3 protein: CASSLVAGEHEQYF

V gene: TRBV10-3
J gene: TRBJ2-7
D gene: TRBD1
clone size: few
CDR3 DNA: TGTGCCTCAGGAGGGACAGGGTTCTACGAGCAGTACTTC
CDR3 protein: CASGGTGFYEQYF

V gene: TRBV18
J gene: TRBJ2-7
D gene: TRBD2
clone size: NA
CDR3 DNA: TGTGCCAGCTCATCCGGACTAGCGGGAATCTACGAGCAGTACTTC
CDR3 protein: CASSSGLAGIYEQYF

V gene: TRBV6-1
J gene: TRBJ2-2
D gene: NA
clone size: NA
CDR3 DNA: TGTGCCAGCAGTTGGATTAGCCGGAACACCGGGGAGCTGTTTTTT
CDR3 protein: CASSWISRNTGELFF

V gene: TRBV6-5
J gene: TRBJ2-7
D gene: NA
clone size: NA
CDR3 DNA: TGTGCCAGCTCGACTATGAAGGCGTCCTACGAGCAGTACTTC
CDR3 protein: CASSTMKASYEQYF

V gene: TRBV15
J gene: TRBJ2-3
D gene: TRBD2
clone size: NA
CDR3 DNA: TGTGCCACCAGCAGAACTAGCGGGAGATTTACAGATACGCAGTATTTT
CDR3 protein: CATSRTSGRFTDTQYF

V gene: TRBV27
J gene: TRBJ2-7
D gene: TRBD2
clone size: NA
CDR3 DNA: TGTGCCAGCAGTTCAGGGACTAGCGGGACAGGGGAGCAGTACTTC
CDR3 protein: CASSSGTSGTGEQYF

V gene: TRBV4-3
J gene: TRBJ2-1
D gene: TRBD2
clone size: once
CDR3 DNA: TGCGCCAGCAGCCTCGGGAGGAATGAGCAGTTCTTC
CDR3 protein: CASSLGRNEQFF

V gene: TRBV27
J gene: TRBJ1-2
D gene: TRBD1
clone size: once
CDR3 DNA: TGTGCCAGCCAGGACAGGGGGCTTCTGGGAGGCTACACCTTC
CDR3 protein: CASQDRGLLGGYTF

V gene: TRBV6-5
J gene: TRBJ1-5
D gene: TRBD1
clone size: few
CDR3 DNA: TGTGCCAGCAGTATCAGTGCAGGGGGAAATCAGCCCCAGCATTTT
CDR3 protein: CASSISAGGNQPQHF

V gene: TRBV5-6
J gene: TRBJ2-5
D gene: TRBD2
clone size: few
CDR3 DNA: TGTGCCAGCAGCCCCTTTTCTAGCGGGGGGGCCTCGGCAGAGACCCAGTACTTC
CDR3 protein: CASSPFSSGGASAETQYF

V gene: TRBV5-4
J gene: TRBJ2-7
D gene: TRBD1
clone size: NA
CDR3 DNA: TGTGCCAGCAGCGATAAGACAGGGCAGAGCTACGAGCAGTACTTC
CDR3 protein: CASSDKTGQSYEQYF

V gene: TRBV18
J gene: TRBJ2-7
D gene: TRBD1
clone size: NA
CDR3 DNA: TGTGCCAGCTCACCCCAGCAGGGGGAATACGAGCAGTACTTC
CDR3 protein: CASSPQQGEYEQYF

V gene: TRBV11-2
J gene: TRBJ1-5
D gene: NA
clone size: once
CDR3 DNA: TGTGCCAGCAGCCTACAGGAGAATCAGCCCCAGCATTTT
CDR3 protein: CASSLQENQPQHF

V gene: TRBV4-3
J gene: TRBJ2-7
D gene: NA
clone size: few
CDR3 DNA: TGCGCCAGCAGCCAAGTTCCGGACGGGGGTCGCGAGCAGTACTTC
CDR3 protein: CASSQVPDGGREQYF

V gene: TRBV15
J gene: TRBJ1-1
D gene: TRBD1
clone size: NA
CDR3 DNA: TGTGCCACCAGCAGAGGACAGGGGAACACTGAAGCTTTCTTT
CDR3 protein: CATSRGQGNTEAFF

V gene: TRBV19
J gene: TRBJ1-5
D gene: NA
clone size: NA
CDR3 DNA: TGTGCCAGTAGGCCGTCGGCGGGAGGCAATCAGCCCCAGCATTTT
CDR3 protein: CASRPSAGGNQPQHF

V gene: TRBV7-2
J gene: TRBJ2-1
D gene: TRBD2
clone size: NA
CDR3 DNA: TGTGCCAGCAGTCGTATACGGGGGGGCGTTTCCTACAATGAGCAGTTCTTC
CDR3 protein: CASSRIRGGVSYNEQFF

V gene: TRBV19
J gene: TRBJ2-2
D gene: TRBD1
clone size: few
CDR3 DNA: TGTGCCAGCAGGGACAGAATATTAACCGGGGAGCTGTTTTTT
CDR3 protein: CASRDRILTGELFF

V gene: TRBV10-3
J gene: TRBJ1-4
D gene: TRBD1
clone size: NA
CDR3 DNA: TGTGCCATGGCAGGGGGCGCAGGTGAAAAACTGTTTTTT
CDR3 protein: CAMAGGAGEKLFF

V gene: TRBV6-6
J gene: TRBJ2-7
D gene: TRBD1
clone size: NA
CDR3 DNA: TGTGCCAGCAGATTGGACAGGACCTCCTACGAGCAGTACTTC
CDR3 protein: CASRLDRTSYEQYF

V gene: TRBV14
J gene: TRBJ2-5
D gene: NA
clone size: NA
CDR3 DNA: TGTGCCAGCAGCCAAGTACCGGCCTGGGGAGGTAGGGAGACCCAGTACTTC
CDR3 protein: CASSQVPAWGGRETQYF

V gene: TRBV28
J gene: TRBJ2-7
D gene: NA
clone size: NA
CDR3 DNA: TGTGCCAGCCTGGGCCCATTCGGCGACGAGCAGTACTTC
CDR3 protein: CASLGPFGDEQYF

V gene: TRBV18
J gene: TRBJ1-1
D gene: TRBD1
clone size: NA
CDR3 DNA: TGTGCCAGCTCCTCCCAAGGGACAGCGAACACTGAAGCTTTCTTT
CDR3 protein: CASSSQGTANTEAFF

V gene: TRBV5-6
J gene: TRBJ1-2
D gene: NA
clone size: NA
CDR3 DNA: TGTGCCAGCAGCTTGGAACTTTTGTCAAGACTACCTGGCTACACCTTC
CDR3 protein: CASSLELLSRLPGYTF

V gene: TRBV2
J gene: TRBJ2-5
D gene: TRBD2
clone size: NA
CDR3 DNA: TGTGCCAGCAGTGGGAAACTAGCGGGGCTCCAAGAGACCCAGTACTTC
CDR3 protein: CASSGKLAGLQETQYF

V gene: TRBV15
J gene: TRBJ2-7
D gene: NA
clone size: NA
CDR3 DNA: TGTGCCACCAGCAGCGGATCCGGCGGATACGAGCAGTACTTC
CDR3 protein: CATSSGSGGYEQYF

V gene: TRBV6-5
J gene: TRBJ1-1
D gene: TRBD1
clone size: NA
CDR3 DNA: TGTGCCAGCAGTACCGGACAGGGTTGGTTGGGAGCTTTCTTT
CDR3 protein: CASSTGQGWLGAFF

V gene: TRBV6-1
J gene: TRBJ1-3
D gene: NA
clone size: NA
CDR3 DNA: TGTGCCAGCAGTGAAGCCTTGACGGGAGGAAACACCATATATTTT
CDR3 protein: CASSEALTGGNTIYF

V gene: TRBV7-6
J gene: TRBJ2-2
D gene: NA
clone size: NA
CDR3 DNA: TGTGCCAGCAGCTTAGATTTAACGGGGAGGAGAACCGGGGAGCTGTTTTTT
CDR3 protein: CASSLDLTGRRTGELFF